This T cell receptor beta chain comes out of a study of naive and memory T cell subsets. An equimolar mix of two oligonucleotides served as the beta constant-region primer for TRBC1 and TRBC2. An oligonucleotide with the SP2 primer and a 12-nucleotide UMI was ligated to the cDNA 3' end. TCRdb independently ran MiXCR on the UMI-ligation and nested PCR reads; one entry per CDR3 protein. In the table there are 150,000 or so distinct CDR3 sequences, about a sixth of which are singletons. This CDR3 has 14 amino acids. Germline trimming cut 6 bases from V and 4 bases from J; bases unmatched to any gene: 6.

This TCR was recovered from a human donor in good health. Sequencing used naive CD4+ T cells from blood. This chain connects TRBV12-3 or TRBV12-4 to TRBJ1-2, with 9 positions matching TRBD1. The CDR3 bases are TGTGCCAGCAGGGGACAGGGCAGGGGCTATGGCTACACCTTC. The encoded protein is CASRGQGRGYGYTF.